This is a list of T cell receptor beta chains from one sample in a study of cytomegalovirus exposure and HLA in healthy donors. TCRdb keeps only in-frame clones here, not all; method: immunoSEQ multiplex PCR. The sample shows more than 85,000 clones, more than 70% of them seen only once. Sequences were obtained from PBMCs. Source of these receptors: a woman in her late teens or twenties in good health and CMV-seronegative. Both conserved end residues are part of each CDR3. A D gene is named only where the DNA matches it firmly. Only some rows state a clone size, as once, few, many or a class for expanded clones.

13	TRBV7-2	-	TRBJ1-2	-	TGTGCCAGCAGTCCAGACTCTAACTATGGCTACACCTTC	CASSPDSNYGYTF
15	TRBV7-2	TRBD2	TRBJ2-1	-	TGTGCCAGCAGCTTTGGTAGCGGGCCCTACAATGAGCAGTTCTTC	CASSFGSGPYNEQFF
15	TRBV28	-	TRBJ2-2	-	TGTGCCAGCAGTTCCTTTATAGGGGCGGTCGGGGAGCTGTTTTTT	CASSSFIGAVGELFF
15	TRBV18	-	TRBJ1-1	-	TGTGCCAGCAAACGGTTCGGGACAAAGGACTCTGAAGCTTTCTTT	CASKRFGTKDSEAFF
14	TRBV10-3	TRBD2	TRBJ2-1	-	TGTGCCATCATGGGACTAGCGGGAGAAGTGGGGAAGTTCTTC	CAIMGLAGEVGKFF
17	TRBV5-8	-	TRBJ1-2	-	TGTGCCAGCAGCTTGCTGCGGGGGGTGGAGAGGAGCTATGGCTACACCTTC	CASSLLRGVERSYGYTF
14	TRBV5-4	-	TRBJ2-5	-	TGTGCCAGCAGCTTGGTCGCAGGTGAAGAGACCCAGTACTTC	CASSLVAGEETQYF
17	TRBV4-3	-	TRBJ1-2	-	TGCGCCAGCAGCCAAGAACCCTCTGTGCGGGGAAACTATGGCTACACCTTC	CASSQEPSVRGNYGYTF
14	TRBV28	-	TRBJ1-6	-	TGTGCCAGCCGTAGAGGCCCCTACCCTTCACCCCTCCACTTT	CASRRGPYPSPLHF
13	TRBV7-8	-	TRBJ1-1	-	TGTGCCAGCACCCGAGGAATGAACACTGAAGCTTTCTTT	CASTRGMNTEAFF
15	TRBV28	-	TRBJ2-7	-	TGTGCCAGCAGTGGCCATGGGGGGGCCGTCATCGAGCAGTACTTC	CASSGHGGAVIEQYF
15	TRBV18	TRBD1	TRBJ2-5	-	TGTGCCAGCTCACCACCGGGGACAGGGGAAGAGACCCAGTACTTC	CASSPPGTGEETQYF
15	TRBV6-6	-	TRBJ2-1	-	TGTGCCAGCAGTTACGGCGGAGTCTCCTACAATGAGCAGTTCTTC	CASSYGGVSYNEQFF
16	TRBV12-2	-	TRBJ1-4	-	TGTGCAAGTCGCTTAGGGGGAGGGCAGCTTAATGAAAAACTGTTTTTT	CASRLGGGQLNEKLFF
17	TRBV4-3	-	TRBJ1-6	-	TGCGCCAGCAGCCAAGATTCTTTGGGCCTCTATAATTCACCCCTCCACTTT	CASSQDSLGLYNSPLHF
12	TRBV5-4	-	TRBJ2-3	-	TGTGCCAGCAGCCAGGGGACCGAGCCGCAGTATTTT	CASSQGTEPQYF
16	TRBV5-4	-	TRBJ1-2	-	TGTGCCAGCAGCTTCTCAACGGCCGGGGGGGGCTATGGCTACACCTTC	CASSFSTAGGGYGYTF
17	TRBV5-4	TRBD1	TRBJ1-3	-	TGTGCCAGCAGCCGTACAGGGGGCGCGATATCTGGAAACACCATATATTTT	CASSRTGGAISGNTIYF
13	TRBV7-9	-	TRBJ1-1	-	TGTGCCAGCAGCTTCTCGGGGGTAGCTGAAGCTTTCTTT	CASSFSGVAEAFF
15	TRBV7-2	TRBD2	TRBJ2-7	-	TGTGCCAGCAGCCCCACTAGCGGGGGGACCTACGAGCAGTACTTC	CASSPTSGGTYEQYF
12	TRBV28	TRBD1	TRBJ1-2	-	TGTGCCAGCAGTGAACAGGGGTATGGCTACACCTTC	CASSEQGYGYTF
15	TRBV6-5	TRBD2	TRBJ2-7	-	TGTGCCAGCAGGATGACTAGCGGGGGAGCCTACGAGCAGTACTTC	CASRMTSGGAYEQYF
15	TRBV9	TRBD2	TRBJ2-7	-	TGTGCCAGCAGCCCTAGGACTAGCGGGAGTTACGAGCAGTACTTC	CASSPRTSGSYEQYF
18	TRBV4-1	-	TRBJ1-4	few	TGCGCCAGCAGCCAAGACACCCGTCTCAATTTACAGAATGAAAAACTGTTTTTT	CASSQDTRLNLQNEKLFF
15	TRBV7-3	TRBD1	TRBJ2-1	-	TGTGCCAGCAGCGAAAGGGACAGGGAAGCGGATGAGCAGTTCTTC	CASSERDREADEQFF
15	TRBV6-5	TRBD2	TRBJ2-6	-	TGTGCCTCCCGGGGGGTCTACTCTGGGGCCAACGTCCTGACTTTC	CASRGVYSGANVLTF
15	TRBV28	TRBD2	TRBJ2-1	-	TGTGCCAGCAGTCTTCTAGCGGGCACCTACAATGAGCAGTTCTTC	CASSLLAGTYNEQFF
16	TRBV27	TRBD2	TRBJ2-3	-	TGTGCCAGCACGAACCTACTAGCGGGGTTCACAGATACGCAGTATTTT	CASTNLLAGFTDTQYF
14	TRBV2	-	TRBJ2-2	-	TGTGCCAGCAGTGTAATACAGTCCGGCGGGGAGCTGTTTTTT	CASSVIQSGGELFF
16	TRBV5-5	-	TRBJ1-5	-	TGTGCCAGCAGCTTGAGAGGGGGAAGGTCGGATCAGCCCCAGCATTTT	CASSLRGGRSDQPQHF
13	TRBV5-1	TRBD2	TRBJ2-1	-	TGCGCCAGCAGCCCCGGGGGGGACAATGAGCAGTTCTTC	CASSPGGDNEQFF
15	TRBV9	-	TRBJ2-5	-	TGTGCCAGCAGCGTAGCCCCGGCCGGCCGGGGGACCCAGTACTTC	CASSVAPAGRGTQYF
17	TRBV27	TRBD1	TRBJ2-3	-	TGTGCCAGCAGTTCTTACCGGACAGGGGCGTATGGAGATACGCAGTATTTT	CASSSYRTGAYGDTQYF
19	TRBV18	TRBD2	TRBJ2-1	-	TGTGCCAGCTCACCTCGACTAGCTGAACGTAAGAGCTCCTACAATGAGCAGTTCTTC	CASSPRLAERKSSYNEQFF
14	TRBV5-1	TRBD2	TRBJ2-1	once	TGCGCCAGCAGCTTGCGGCTAGCGGGCGATGAGCAGTTCTTC	CASSLRLAGDEQFF
16	TRBV4-2	TRBD2	TRBJ2-3	once	TGTGCCAGCAGCCAAGGGTCGGCGGGAGAGGCGCCCACGCAGTATTTT	CASSQGSAGEAPTQYF
15	TRBV4-1	-	TRBJ2-2	many	TGCGCCAGCAGCCAGCCCTTCAGGGCCCCCGGGGAGCTGTTTTTT	CASSQPFRAPGELFF
14	TRBV11-2	TRBD1	TRBJ2-7	few	TGTGCCAGCAGCTCAGACAGGGTGCCCTACGAGCAGTACTTC	CASSSDRVPYEQYF
16	TRBV19	-	TRBJ2-1	-	TGTGCCAGTAGTAGCCTGACTGACGTCCTCTACAATGAGCAGTTCTTC	CASSSLTDVLYNEQFF
15	TRBV2	-	TRBJ2-1	-	TGTGCCAGCAGTGAGGGAAGGGGCTCCTACAATGAGCAGTTCTTC	CASSEGRGSYNEQFF
14	TRBV7-2	TRBD2	TRBJ2-1	-	TGTGCCAGCACCGGGACTACGCACTCCAATGAGCAGTTCTTC	CASTGTTHSNEQFF
12	TRBV6-5	TRBD1	TRBJ2-5	-	TGTGCCAGCAAGGGGACAGAAGAGACCCAGTACTTC	CASKGTEETQYF
14	TRBV15	TRBD1	TRBJ1-3	-	TGTGCCACCAGTCGGGACAGGGTAGGATACACCATATATTTT	CATSRDRVGYTIYF
14	TRBV27	-	TRBJ2-2	-	TGTGCCAGCAGGCCCGGGACACACACCGGGGAGCTGTTTTTT	CASRPGTHTGELFF
14	TRBV28	TRBD1	TRBJ2-7	few	TGTGCCAGCAGGCTAGGGGGCGGGTTGGCCGAGCAGTACTTC	CASRLGGGLAEQYF
13	TRBV30	TRBD2	TRBJ2-1	-	TGTGCCTGCATTTCGGGACTATTCCATGAGCAGTTCTTC	CACISGLFHEQFF
16	TRBV7-3	TRBD2	TRBJ2-1	-	TGTGCCAGCAGTTCTAACCCGGGACTAGCGGGTGGTGAGCAGTTCTTC	CASSSNPGLAGGEQFF
14	TRBV28	-	TRBJ2-3	-	TGTGCCAGCAGCCGGGTGGCCCACACAGATACGCAGTATTTT	CASSRVAHTDTQYF
14	TRBV27	TRBD1	TRBJ1-5	-	TGTGCCAGCAGTTCCTCACAGGGGGCGGAAGGCCAGCATTTT	CASSSSQGAEGQHF